The 26 T cell receptor beta chains listed next were all sequenced from one sample in a study of T cell responses to AZD1222 COVID-19 vaccine (dated by TCRdb to the early 2020s). Sample time point, as interpreted from the label and publication: baseline before first vaccination. Receptor libraries were prepared by the immunoSEQ multiplex PCR assay. In its TCRdb copy, this immuneACCESS table keeps in-frame sequences only and misses some clones. Where compared with another copy, unresolved V genes explain less than half of these, and the others have no known cause. This sample holds about 150,000 clones; approximately 92% were observed only once. The ten largest clones take up about 1.6% of the sample. Sequences were derived from peripheral blood, sampled on day 0 of AZD1222 vaccination. The receptors shown here come from an adult in good health.

The chain has TRBV7-3 and TRBJ2-1; the match to TRBD2 covers 9 bases. The CDR3 runs to 15 residues. Trimming removed 1 base from V and 10 bases from J; junction bases left unmatched: 8. Germline V CDR1 and CDR2: SGHTA, FQGTGA. CDR3 in DNA: TGTGCCAGCAGCTTAAACGACCTAGCGGGGTCGGAGCAGTTCTTC. Its translation: CASSLNDLAGSEQFF.

The chain combines TRBV15 with TRBJ1-1; tentatively, D is TRBD1 (6 bases). From germline, CDR1 is LNHNV and CDR2 YYDKDF (reference sequence). The CDR3 loop spans 17 amino acids. V lost 6 bases to trimming and J lost 2 bases, with 22 bases between them. CDR3 residues: CATRALGGHLLNTEAFF. Here the CDR3 DNA reads TGTGCCACCAGAGCTTTAGGGGGGCACCTCCTCAACACTGAAGCTTTCTTT.

This chain joins TRBV30 and TRBJ1-6, with TRBD1 identical over 7 bases. CDR3 length equals 13 residues. V shed 3 bases, J shed 7 bases, and the junction held 3 bases outside the gene matches. Germline loops: CDR1 GTSNPN, CDR2 SVGIG (reference sequence). The CDR3 DNA reads TGTGCCTGGAGGGGACAGACAAATTCACCCCTCCACTTT. Amino acid sequence: CAWRGQTNSPLHF.

The rearrangement uses TRBV24-1 and TRBJ1-1; D is possibly TRBD1 (5 bases). V was shortened by 9 bases and J by 4 bases, with 17 bases between the two germline ends. CDR1 and CDR2 (germline): KGHDR, SFDVKD. This CDR3 comprises 14 residues. The DNA for the CDR3 is TGTGCCACCCGCCCAGGGAGGAGGTCCACTGAAGCTTTCTTT. This codes for CATRPGRRSTEAFF.

This rearrangement joins TRBV29-1 to TRBJ2-4; 16 bases match TRBD2. CDR1 SQVTM and CDR2 ANQGSEA come from the germline V gene. Trimming cost V 6 bases and J 2 bases; bases outside gene matches: 1. CDR3 length equals 15 residues. This chain's CDR3 is CSVGLAGGTKNIQYF. The CDR3 region has the DNA TGCAGCGTGGGACTAGCGGGGGGGACCAAAAACATTCAGTACTTC.

The chain combines TRBV6-5 with TRBJ2-7; 8 bases are shared with TRBD1. Germline CDR1 MNHEY, CDR2 SVGAGI. This CDR3 comprises 15 residues. V shed 7 bases and J 0 bases; nucleotides not matched to a gene: 8. The CDR3 sequence is CASKAGGTNSYEQYF. DNA for the CDR3: TGTGCCAGCAAAGCAGGGGGCACCAACTCCTACGAGCAGTACTTC.

The rearrangement joins TRBV6-5 to TRBJ1-6; 7 bases are a match to TRBD1. The CDR3 length is 14 residues. Germline V lookup: CDR1 MNHEY, CDR2 SVGAGI. Losses at the gene ends were 2 bases for V and 8 bases for J; bases not matched to a gene: 3. CDR3: CASSYLQGDSPLHF. CDR3 DNA: TGTGCCAGCAGTTACCTTCAGGGGGATTCACCCCTCCACTTT.

V usage is TRBV6-5 and J usage is TRBJ2-7; D tentatively fits TRBD1 or TRBD2 (6 bases each). Germline V CDR1 and CDR2: MNHEY, SVGAGI. V dropped 6 bases and J dropped 6 bases, with 15 bases sitting between them. The CDR3 has 13 residues. CDR3 sequence (DNA): TGTGCCAGCAGCCAGGGGAGGCTACGCGAGCAGTACTTC. Protein sequence: CASSQGRLREQYF.

The CDR3 spells CASSPRWGEISGNTIYF. For the CDR3, the DNA is TGTGCCAGCAGTCCCCGATGGGGGGAGATCTCTGGAAACACCATATATTTT. J is TRBJ1-3 and V is TRBV25-1; D is perhaps TRBD1 (5 bases). The V and J ends lost 5 bases and 0 bases respectively, with 17 bases between them. CDR1 and CDR2 (germline): MGHDK, SYGVNS. CDR3 length equals 17 residues.

V gene TRBV11-2 combines with J gene TRBJ2-1, with 15 positions matching TRBD2. Germline V gene data show CDR1 as SGHAT and CDR2 as FQNNGV. V shed 5 bases and J 1 base; nucleotides not matched to a gene: 9. The CDR3 consists of 19 residues. The CDR3 DNA reads TGTGCCAGCAGCCGAATAGGACTAGCGGGAGGGGAATCCTACAATGAGCAGTTCTTC. Translation: CASSRIGLAGGESYNEQFF. Looking up the rest from reference TRBV11-2 and TRBJ2-1 gives the full variable domain: EAGVAQSPRYKIIEKRQSVAFWCNPISGHATLYWYQQILGQGPKLLIQFQNNGVVDDSQLPKDRFSAERLKGVDSTLKIQPAKLEDSAVYLCASSRIGLAGGESYNEQFFGPGTRLTVL.

This clone came up a few times. The chain uses TRBV5-1 and TRBJ2-2, with D perhaps matching TRBD1 (6 bases). Germline V gives CDR1 SGHRS, CDR2 YFSETQ. The V end was cut by 7 bases, the J end by 1 base, with 11 bases between. The CDR3 runs 14 residues. The CDR3 coding sequence is TGCGCCAGCTCCGGGACAATGAACACCGGGGAGCTGTTTTTT. Its protein is CASSGTMNTGELFF. Variable domain in full (rest from reference TRBV5-1 and TRBJ2-2): KAGVTQTPRYLIKTRGQQVTLSCSPISGHRSVSWYQQTPGQGLQFLFEYFSETQRNKGNFPGRFSGRQFSNSRSEMNVSTLELGDSALYLCASSGTMNTGELFFGEGSRLTVL.

The chain employs TRBV4-2 and TRBJ1-1; no clear D gene. CDR1 is LGHNA and CDR2 is YNFKEQ in the germline V gene. This CDR3 region has 13 residues. V was clipped by 2 bases and J by 5 bases, with 9 bases between them. The CDR3 is CASSQSRWTEAFF. As DNA, the CDR3 is TGTGCCAGCAGCCAATCGCGTTGGACTGAAGCTTTCTTT.

This rearrangement joins TRBV29-1 to TRBJ2-1; 9 positions match TRBD1. This CDR3 has 16 residues. Germline assignment: CDR1 SQVTM and CDR2 ANQGSEA. The J segment lost 6 bases and the V segment lost 6 bases, leaving 15 bases of the junction unmatched. The CDR3 nucleotides are TGCAGCGTACAAGGGACAGGGACCAACCCCACCAATGAGCAGTTCTTC. Its protein product is CSVQGTGTNPTNEQFF.

The chain joins TRBV18 to TRBJ2-1; D not certain. Germline CDR1 KGHSH, CDR2 LQKENI. Trimming pared 0 bases from V and 7 bases from J, leaving 7 bases between. The CDR3 loop spans 13 amino acids. CDR3: CASSPPSVNEQFF. CDR3 bases: TGTGCCAGCTCACCACCGTCAGTAAATGAGCAGTTCTTC.

The chain has TRBV27 and TRBJ2-7, with D possibly matching TRBD1 (5 bases). Deletions cut 2 bases from V and 2 bases from J, with 7 bases between. The CDR3 is 13 amino acids. Germline V gives CDR1 MNHEY, CDR2 SMNVEV (reference sequence). For the CDR3, the DNA is TGTGCCAGCAGTTTAGACAGCGCCTACGAGCAGTACTTC. Translating it yields CASSLDSAYEQYF.

The chain recombines TRBV6-2 or TRBV6-3 with TRBJ1-5; 9 bases agree with TRBD1. The CDR3 is 15 amino acids. From germline, CDR1 is MNHEY and CDR2 SVGEGT. With V trimmed by 6 bases and J by 1 base, 4 bases remained unmatched. The CDR3 spells CASSDRGISNQPQHF. CDR3 DNA: TGTGCCAGCAGCGACAGGGGGATAAGCAATCAGCCCCAGCATTTT.

The chain uses TRBV24-1 and TRBJ1-6; 7 nucleotides agree with TRBD1. The CDR3 consists of 16 residues. The V segment lost 7 bases and the J segment 9 bases; nucleotides outside the gene matches: 14. Per germline, CDR1 KGHDR and CDR2 SFDVKD. CDR3 loop: CATRRERGQRRSPLHF. The CDR3, as DNA: TGTGCCACCAGGAGGGAGAGGGGGCAGCGACGTTCACCCCTCCACTTT.

The chain is built from TRBV12-5 and TRBJ1-5; tentative D call: TRBD1 (5 bases). V was clipped by 0 bases and J by 4 bases, with 31 bases between them. The CDR3 sequence is 22 residues long. Germline-derived CDR1 and CDR2 are LGHNT and FRNRAP. CDR3 amino acids: CASGLVRRLTPPIGALNQPQHF. In DNA, the CDR3 is TGTGCTAGTGGTTTGGTACGAAGGCTGACACCGCCGATTGGGGCCCTAAATCAGCCCCAGCATTTT. Full variable domain (missing parts from reference TRBV12-5 and TRBJ1-5): DARVTQTPRHKVTEMGQEVTMRCQPILGHNTVFWYRQTMMQGLELLAYFRNRAPLDDSGMPKDRFSAEMPDATLATLKIQPSEPRDSAVYFCASGLVRRLTPPIGALNQPQHFGDGTRLSIL.

V is TRBV2 and J is TRBJ2-7; the match to TRBD1 covers 8 bases. The CDR3 runs 14 residues. The trim removed 4 bases at V and 1 base at J, leaving 3 bases unmatched. CDR1 is SNHLY and CDR2 is FYNNEI in the germline V gene. This chain's CDR3 is CASSARDRSYEQYF. DNA for the CDR3: TGTGCCAGCAGTGCACGGGACAGGTCCTACGAGCAGTACTTC.

CDR3 protein: CASSSGTGNSGNTIYF. CDR3 bases: TGTGCCAGCAGTTCAGGGACAGGGAACTCTGGAAACACCATATATTTT. The chain combines TRBV6-5 with TRBJ1-3; 9 bases align to TRBD1. Germline CDR1 and CDR2: MNHEY and SVGAGI. The CDR3 runs 16 residues. V lost 4 bases to trimming and J lost 0 bases; unmatched junction nucleotides: 4.

V is TRBV7-2 and J is TRBJ1-1; D perhaps matches TRBD1 (5 bases). V was clipped by 3 bases and J by 2 bases, with 10 bases between them. This CDR3 contains 14 residues. Germline V lookup: CDR1 SGHTA, CDR2 FQGNSA. CDR3 region: CASSFRGGNTEAFF. The DNA for the CDR3 is TGTGCCAGCAGCTTCCGGGGGGGAAACACTGAAGCTTTCTTT.

The chain uses TRBV2 and TRBJ1-5; possible D gene TRBD1, 5 bases. Trimming removed 7 bases from V and 4 bases from J, with 11 bases in between. CDR3 length: 13 amino acids. Germline CDR1 SNHLY, CDR2 FYNNEI. The CDR3 region is CASTGQRNQPQHF. The CDR3 bases are TGTGCCAGCACGGGGCAGAGAAATCAGCCCCAGCATTTT. Complete variable domain (other parts from reference TRBV2 and TRBJ1-5): EPEVTQTPSHQVTQMGQEVILRCVPISNHLYFYWYRQILGQKVEFLVSFYNNEISEKSEIFDDQFSVERPDGSNFTLKIRSTKLEDSAMYFCASTGQRNQPQHFGDGTRLSIL.

This sequence joins TRBV25-1 and TRBJ1-4; tentative D call: TRBD1 (6 bases). Per germline, CDR1 MGHDK and CDR2 SYGVNS. CDR3 length: 16 amino acids. With 8 bases removed from V and 7 bases from J, the gap between germline ends came to 23 bases. The CDR3 loop reads CASGGDTPGNGEKLFF. The CDR3 bases are TGTGCCAGCGGGGGGGACACCCCGGGCAATGGTGAAAAACTGTTTTTT.

The CDR3: CAILGEGQTYGYTF. The DNA for the CDR3 is TGTGCTATCCTTGGGGAGGGGCAGACCTATGGCTACACCTTC. The chain carries TRBV5-4 and TRBJ1-2; a weak D match, TRBD1 (5 bases). The CDR3 runs 14 residues. Per germline, CDR1 SGHNT and CDR2 YYREEE (reference sequence).

The chain couples TRBV5-1 to TRBJ1-4; maybe TRBD1 (5 bases). CDR1 SGHRS and CDR2 YFSETQ come from the germline V gene. Trimming removed 4 bases from V and 5 bases from J, with 9 bases in between. The CDR3 totals 13 residues. The CDR3, as DNA: TGCGCCAGCAGCCGAGGGGACAATGAAAAACTGTTTTTT. As protein: CASSRGDNEKLFF.

This rearrangement joins TRBV6-5 to TRBJ1-2; the match to TRBD1 covers 7 bases. CDR1 is MNHEY, CDR2 SVGAGI, per germline. With V trimmed by 6 bases and J by 8 bases, 9 bases remained unmatched. The CDR3 is made up of 13 amino acids. CDR3: CASRPDRAGGYTF. The CDR3 DNA sequence: TGTGCCAGCAGACCCGACAGGGCGGGCGGCTACACCTTC.